The clone carrying this T cell receptor beta chain was seen more than once but under ten times. The target antigen is unknown. This entry is derived from a study of CD8 T cells in ankylosing spondylitis. Whole-study results and caveats: What seemed typical of ankylosing spondylitis blood was a TCR beta motif built from several highly homologous variants. Disease-linked clones were reportedly significantly enriched in matched ankylosing spondylitis synovial fluid.

Quantitative molecular-barcoded 5'-RACE generated the TCR beta libraries. TCRdb used MiXCR to reprocess the 5' RACE reads, holding one entry per CDR3 protein. The table records fewer than 500,000 distinct CDR3 sequences, roughly a quarter of them present only once. V lost 2 bases and J lost 12, with 18 bases in between. The CDR3 length is 14 residues. Germline CDR1 is SGHRS and CDR2 is YFSETQ. The sequenced sample consisted of blood, either unsorted or a sorted T cell fraction (not recorded which). The receptor comes from a male donor with ankylosing spondylitis. This sequence joins TRBV5-1 and TRBJ2-1; perhaps TRBD2 as D (5 bases). CDR3 residues: CASSFGMGVGGQFF. CDR3 in DNA: TGCGCCAGCAGCTTTGGCATGGGCGTTGGAGGGCAGTTCTTC.